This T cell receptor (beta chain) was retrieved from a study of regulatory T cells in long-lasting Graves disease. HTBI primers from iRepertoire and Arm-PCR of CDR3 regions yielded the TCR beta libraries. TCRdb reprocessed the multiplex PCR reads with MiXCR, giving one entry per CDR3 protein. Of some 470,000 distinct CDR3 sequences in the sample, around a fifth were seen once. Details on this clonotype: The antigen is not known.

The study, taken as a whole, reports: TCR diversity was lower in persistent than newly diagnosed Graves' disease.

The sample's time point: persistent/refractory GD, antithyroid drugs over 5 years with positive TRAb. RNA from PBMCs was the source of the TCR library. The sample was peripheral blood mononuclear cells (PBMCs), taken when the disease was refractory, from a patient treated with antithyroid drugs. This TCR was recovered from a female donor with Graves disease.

As DNA, the CDR3 is TGTGCCAGCAGTTTGGGACTAGCGGGGGGTACCTACGAGCAGTACTTC. This translates into CASSLGLAGGTYEQYF. The gene calls are TRBV6-5 and TRBJ2-7; TRBD2 aligns across 15 bases. Germline V gene sequence: CDR1 MNHEY, CDR2 SVGAGI. The junction had 3 bases not matched to a gene; V was cut back by 4 bases and J by 2 bases. CDR3 length equals 16 residues.